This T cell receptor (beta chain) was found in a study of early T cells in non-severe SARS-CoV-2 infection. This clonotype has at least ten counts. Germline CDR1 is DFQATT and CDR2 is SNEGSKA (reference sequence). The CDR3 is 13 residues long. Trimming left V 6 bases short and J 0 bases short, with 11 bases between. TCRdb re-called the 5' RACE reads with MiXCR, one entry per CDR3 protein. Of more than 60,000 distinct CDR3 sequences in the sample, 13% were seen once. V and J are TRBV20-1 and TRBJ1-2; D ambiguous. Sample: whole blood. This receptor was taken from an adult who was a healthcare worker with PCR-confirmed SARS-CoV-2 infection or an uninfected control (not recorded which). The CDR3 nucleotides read TGCAGTGCCAGTGACACCCCTAACTATGGCTACACCTTC. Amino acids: CSASDTPNYGYTF.